This T cell receptor beta chain emerged from a study of T cell responses to AZD1222 COVID-19 vaccine. The repertoire was sequenced with immunoSEQ multiplex PCR; TCRdb's copy has only in-frame clones and lacks some. The repertoire includes more than 110,000 clones, around 93% of them detected once, and 3% to 4.5% sits in the top ten. The study, taken as a whole, reports: Spike-specific TCR breadth and depth both grew after two AZD1222 doses.

Note on this clone: Its antigen is still unknown.

Germline loops: CDR1 MNHEY, CDR2 SMNVEV (reference sequence). Trimming shortened V by 1 base and J by 0 bases, and 10 bases separated the two germline ends. This CDR3 contains 17 residues. The chain employs TRBV27 and TRBJ1-6; the D gene is possibly TRBD1 (5 bases). The source material was peripheral blood, sampled 28 days after the second AZD1222 dose. The clonotype comes from an adult who received the AZD1222 COVID-19 vaccine. The CDR3, as DNA: TGTGCCAGCAGTTTATTTGGGGGTAGCTCCTATAATTCACCCCTCCACTTT. It yields the protein CASSLFGGSSYNSPLHF.